The clone carrying this T cell receptor beta chain was picked up a small number of times. Its antigen remains unidentified. The data were obtained in a study of T cells after posttransplantation cyclophosphamide. TCRdb keeps only in-frame clones here, not all; method: immunoSEQ multiplex PCR. The sample holds around 35,000 clones, and no clone turns up only once. Study outcomes and limitations: Donor CD8+ memory clones often dominated recipient blood repertoires at later times. TRB overlap between skin or GI tissue T cells and blood was limited. After PTCy, TRB diversity resembled that of CNI/methotrexate controls.

CDR3 length equals 16 residues. Losses at the gene ends were 2 bases for V and 4 bases for J; bases not matched to a gene: 8. Germline assignment: CDR1 SQVTM and CDR2 ANQGSEA. The sequenced material came from PBMCs. This sequence was found in a woman aged 45-59 years in good health and a related stem cell transplant donor. V usage is TRBV29-1 and J usage is TRBJ2-2; 9 bases agree with TRBD2. CDR3 residues: CSVERAGTSPTGELFF. The CDR3 DNA reads TGCAGCGTTGAAAGGGCGGGGACTAGCCCCACCGGGGAGCTGTTTTTT.